The clone carrying this T cell receptor (beta chain) was counted a few times. Antigen unknown. These data are taken from a study of T cells after yellow fever vaccination. Study observations and caveats: The secondary T-cell response peaked on day 5, not day 15, but was weaker. The CD4 compartment and the CD8 compartment contained a small share of clonotypes in common.

Using its own MiXCR run on the 5' RACE reads, TCRdb lists one record per CDR3 protein. The sample has 600,000 to 750,000 distinct CDR3 sequences; roughly 12% are singletons. Specimen: PBMCs, collected on the day of the yellow fever booster vaccination. The receptor's source is a man aged 25-40 years who received the YFV17D yellow fever vaccine.

In DNA, the CDR3 is TGTGCCAGCGGTGGAGCGGGAGGGTACGAGACCCAGTACTTC. This translates into CASGGAGGYETQYF. V and J are TRBV2 and TRBJ2-5, with 10 bases lining up with TRBD2. The CDR3 consists of 14 residues. With 8 bases clipped from V and 5 bases from J, the junction kept 8 bases outside the gene matches. CDR1 SNHLY and CDR2 FYNNEI come from the germline V gene.